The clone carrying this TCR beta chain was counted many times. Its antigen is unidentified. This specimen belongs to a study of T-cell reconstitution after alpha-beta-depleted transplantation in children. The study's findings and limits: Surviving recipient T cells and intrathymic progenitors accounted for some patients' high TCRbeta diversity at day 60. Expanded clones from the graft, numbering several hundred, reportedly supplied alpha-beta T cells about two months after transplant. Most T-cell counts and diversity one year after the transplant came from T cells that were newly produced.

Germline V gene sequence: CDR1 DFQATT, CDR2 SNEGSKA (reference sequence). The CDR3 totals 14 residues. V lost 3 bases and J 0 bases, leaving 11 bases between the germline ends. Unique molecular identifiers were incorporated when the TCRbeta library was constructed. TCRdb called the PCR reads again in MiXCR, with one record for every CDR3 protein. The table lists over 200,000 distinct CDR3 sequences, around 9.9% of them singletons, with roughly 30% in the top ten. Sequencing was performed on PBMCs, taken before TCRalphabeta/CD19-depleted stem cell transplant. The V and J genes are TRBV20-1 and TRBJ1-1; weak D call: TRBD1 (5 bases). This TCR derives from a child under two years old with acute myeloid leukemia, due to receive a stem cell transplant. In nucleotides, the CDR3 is TGCAGTGCTAGTTCGGGGGGGATGAACACTGAAGCTTTCTTT. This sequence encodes CSASSGGMNTEAFF.